This T cell receptor beta chain was found in a study of shared clonotypes between healthy human individuals. This table comes from immunoSEQ multiplex PCR, and its TCRdb copy is limited to in-frame clones, with some not included. The sample lists 400,000 to 600,000 clones, about 96% occurring once. The germline V gene has CDR1 SGHRS and CDR2 YFSETQ. CDR3 length: 14 amino acids. Trimming cost V 4 bases and J 0 bases, with 5 bases left between them. This sequence originates from a woman in her twenties or thirties in good health. The gene calls are TRBV5-1 and TRBJ2-6, with D uncertain. The sequenced sample consisted of naive CD4+ T cells sorted from blood. Subset in this sample: CD45RA+ positively selected. CDR3 amino acids: CASSVSSGANVLTF. The CDR3 bases are TGCGCCAGCAGCGTGAGCTCTGGGGCCAACGTCCTGACTTTC.